Listed here are 30 T cell receptor beta chains from one sample, sequenced in a study of control samples from healthy donors and cancer patients (dated by TCRdb to the early 2020s). Library method: the immunoSEQ multiplex PCR assay. Held by TCRdb, this immuneACCESS table contains in-frame sequences only and omits some clones. Under half of the omission traces to an unresolved V gene where checked; the cause of the rest is unknown. The sample includes over 60,000 clones, with about 90% observed a single time. Of the sample, 1.5% to 2% is held by the ten largest clones. The material sequenced was PBMCs. These receptor sequences come from a woman aged 60-75 years with head and neck cancer.

The chain has TRBV11-2 and TRBJ2-1; 8 bases map to TRBD1. Germline loops: CDR1 SGHAT, CDR2 FQNNGV. V lost 5 bases and J lost 6; bases outside the gene matches: 6. The CDR3 is made up of 14 amino acids. CDR3 sequence (DNA): TGTGCCAGCAGCCCCCTCACAGGGGGCAATGAGCAGTTCTTC. It translates to CASSPLTGGNEQFF.

This clone appeared once. The chain recombines TRBV6-4 with TRBJ2-7; D is unclear. CDR1 MRHNA and CDR2 SNTAGT come from the germline V gene. V lost 3 bases and J 0 bases, leaving 9 bases between the germline ends. This CDR3 has 14 residues. The CDR3 sequence: CASSDPPCSYEQYF. The CDR3 DNA reads TGTGCCAGCAGTGATCCCCCTTGCTCCTACGAGCAGTACTTC.

V usage is TRBV2 and J usage is TRBJ2-1; the D call may be TRBD1 or TRBD2 (5 bases each). This CDR3 contains 13 residues. The germline CDR1 and CDR2 sequences are SNHLY and FYNNEI. Trimming pared 10 bases from V and 5 bases from J, leaving 15 bases between. The DNA for the CDR3 is TGTGCCACCTCCCGGGACCTAAACAATGAGCAGTTCTTC. This encodes CATSRDLNNEQFF.

The V and J genes are TRBV27 and TRBJ2-7, with a tentative D call TRBD2 (6 bases). V lost 6 bases, J lost 3 bases, and 15 bases lay in between. The CDR3 has 14 residues. The germline gives CDR1 MNHEY, CDR2 SMNVEV (reference sequence). This CDR3 is CASRRAGSHYEQYF. CDR3 DNA: TGTGCCAGCAGGCGTGCCGGGAGTCACTACGAGCAGTACTTC.

This sequence joins TRBV29-1 and TRBJ1-1; no definite D call. The CDR3 totals 12 residues. V lost 4 bases and J lost 0, with 6 bases in between. The V gene's germline CDR1 is SQVTM and CDR2 ANQGSEA. The CDR3 DNA is TGCAGCGTTGTTTCTGTGAACACTGAAGCTTTCTTT. It yields the protein CSVVSVNTEAFF.

This clone showed up just once. The J gene is TRBJ2-1, the V gene TRBV5-8; D is unresolved. Trimming shortened V by 2 bases and J by 5 bases, and 8 bases separated the two germline ends. This CDR3 spans 13 amino acids. Germline V gives CDR1 SGHTS, CDR2 YDEGEE. The CDR3 DNA reads as TGTGCCAGCAGCTTCGGAGCCCACAATGAGCAGTTCTTC. Its translation is CASSFGAHNEQFF.

V usage is TRBV18 and J usage is TRBJ1-4, with 7 bases fitting TRBD1. Germline V lookup: CDR1 KGHSH, CDR2 LQKENI. This CDR3 is built from 14 residues. With V trimmed by 4 bases and J by 3 bases, 2 bases remained unmatched. In nucleotides, the CDR3 is TGTGCCAGCTCACAAACAGGGGCTAATGAAAAACTGTTTTTT. The encoded protein is CASSQTGANEKLFF.

V is TRBV7-9 and J is TRBJ2-7; 15 bases match TRBD2. The CDR3 length is 15 residues. The germline V gene has CDR1 SEHNR and CDR2 FQNEAQ (reference sequence). J gave up 4 bases and V 5 bases, and 3 bases lay outside the gene matches. The CDR3 DNA follows: TGTGCCAGCAGCCCAGGGACTAGCGGGAGGTACGAGCAGTACTTC. Residues: CASSPGTSGRYEQYF.

The chain couples TRBV5-4 to TRBJ2-3; no clear D gene. The ends were cut back, 2 bases at V and 0 bases at J, with 7 bases in the middle. The germline V gene encodes CDR1 SGHNT and CDR2 YYREEE (reference sequence). This CDR3 is 14 amino acids long. The CDR3 DNA reads TGTGCCAGCAGCTTATTACAGAGCACAGATACGCAGTATTTT. This codes for CASSLLQSTDTQYF.

The chain employs TRBV6-5 and TRBJ2-1, with 8 bases that match TRBD1. The V and J ends lost 6 bases and 4 bases, in that order; junction bases with no gene match: 5. The CDR3 is made up of 14 amino acids. Per the germline V gene, CDR1 is MNHEY and CDR2 is SVGAGI. CDR3 region: CASSLGQDYNEQFF. The CDR3 DNA follows: TGTGCCAGCAGCCTGGGACAGGATTACAATGAGCAGTTCTTC.

The chain carries TRBV19 and TRBJ1-5, with D tentatively TRBD1 (5 bases). Germline V gives CDR1 LNHDA, CDR2 SQIVND (reference sequence). Trimming shortened V by 4 bases and J by 1 base, and 11 bases separated the two germline ends. CDR3 length: 15 amino acids. The CDR3 DNA reads TGTGCCAGTAGTAAGACGACAGCAAGCAATCAGCCCCAGCATTTT. Amino acids: CASSKTTASNQPQHF.

The chain employs TRBV5-1 and TRBJ1-2; a weak D match, TRBD1 (6 bases). Trimming took off 10 bases at V and 3 bases at J, with 22 bases between the two ends. The CDR3 is 15 residues long. Per germline, CDR1 SGHRS and CDR2 YFSETQ. The CDR3 here is CAPSGGKGGDYGYTF. In DNA form, the CDR3 reads TGCGCCCCCAGCGGGGGGAAGGGGGGCGACTATGGCTACACCTTC.

The sample holds a few counts of this clone. The chain has TRBV30 and TRBJ2-2; unclear D gene. The CDR3 length is 11 residues. The V end was cut by 4 bases, the J end by 13 bases, with 13 bases between. Germline CDR1 is GTSNPN and CDR2 is SVGIG (reference sequence). The CDR3, as DNA: TGTGCCTGGAATGTAGCCGGGTGGCTGTTTTTT. It encodes CAWNVAGWLFF.

The chain joins TRBV6-2 or TRBV6-3 to TRBJ2-1, with D possibly TRBD1 on 6 matching bases. This CDR3 contains 16 residues. Germline V gives CDR1 MNHEY, CDR2 SVGEGT. The V end was cut by 2 bases, the J end by 4 bases, with 15 bases between. CDR3 nucleotides: TGTGCCAGCAGTTACCCCGGACAGTCAGCGTACAATGAGCAGTTCTTC. Its translation is CASSYPGQSAYNEQFF.

The V and J genes are TRBV7-9 and TRBJ2-3; D is ambiguous. Germline CDR1 is SEHNR and CDR2 is FQNEAQ (reference sequence). V gave up 5 bases and J gave up 4 bases, with 10 bases separating them. The CDR3 loop spans 13 amino acids. For the CDR3, the DNA is TGTGCCAGCAGCCCACGGGCTGCAGATACGCAGTATTTT. This gives the protein CASSPRAADTQYF.

The genes are TRBV5-1 and TRBJ2-2; D is possibly TRBD1 (6 bases). Trimming took 3 bases from V and 0 from J, leaving 18 bases between them. CDR3 length equals 18 residues. The germline V gene has CDR1 SGHRS and CDR2 YFSETQ. In nucleotides, the CDR3 is TGCGCCAGCAGCTCCCTACCTTCGACAGGCACGAACACCGGGGAGCTGTTTTTT. As protein: CASSSLPSTGTNTGELFF.

The V call is TRBV5-4, the J call TRBJ2-1, with TRBD2 matching 11 bases. CDR1 SGHNT and CDR2 YYREEE come from the germline V gene (reference sequence). V lost 0 bases, J lost 6 bases, and 5 bases stayed unmatched. The CDR3 consists of 16 residues. The CDR3 spells CASSLGSGRALNEQFF. CDR3 coding DNA: TGTGCCAGCAGCTTGGGTAGCGGGAGGGCCCTCAATGAGCAGTTCTTC.

The rearrangement links TRBV19 to TRBJ1-2; 9 bases agree with TRBD1. The V gene end was trimmed by 7 bases and the J gene end by 3 bases; junction bases not matched to a gene: 12. The CDR3 spans 16 residues. Germline V lookup: CDR1 LNHDA, CDR2 SQIVND (reference sequence). CDR3 sequence (DNA): TGTGCCAGTACCGAAACCTGGGACAGGGAAGACTATGGCTACACCTTC. It yields the protein CASTETWDREDYGYTF.

The J gene is TRBJ2-1, the V gene TRBV7-2; D gene unclear. The CDR3 has 13 residues. V lost 8 bases, J lost 3 bases, and 11 bases lay in between. CDR1 SGHTA and CDR2 FQGNSA come from the germline V gene. CDR3 residues: CASRPSDYNEQFF. The CDR3, as DNA: TGTGCCAGCCGACCCTCCGACTACAATGAGCAGTTCTTC.

The genes are TRBV5-1 and TRBJ1-1; D is unresolved. The V and J ends lost 2 bases and 1 base respectively, with 9 bases between them. The CDR3 runs 14 residues. The germline V gene has CDR1 SGHRS and CDR2 YFSETQ. This chain's CDR3 is CASSLVSGNTEAFF. Written as DNA, the CDR3 is TGCGCCAGCAGCTTAGTTTCAGGGAACACTGAAGCTTTCTTT.

The chain uses TRBV19 and TRBJ2-6; D perhaps matches TRBD2 (5 bases). The germline V and J ends were trimmed by 2 bases and 2 bases, with 7 bases remaining between them. Per the germline V gene, CDR1 is LNHDA and CDR2 is SQIVND (reference sequence). CDR3 length: 15 amino acids. The CDR3 bases are TGTGCCAGTAGTATATCCGGGGCTGGGGCCAACGTCCTGACTTTC. Encoded protein: CASSISGAGANVLTF.

CDR3 region: CASSPGTESYEQYF. CDR3 nucleotides: TGTGCCAGCTCACCAGGGACAGAATCCTACGAGCAGTACTTC. The rearrangement uses TRBV18 and TRBJ2-7; 7 bases align to TRBD1. The CDR3 spans 14 residues. The V gene end was trimmed by 2 bases and the J gene end by 1 base; junction bases not matched to a gene: 2. Germline CDR1 KGHSH, CDR2 LQKENI.

J is TRBJ2-1 and V is TRBV30, with TRBD2 identical over 10 bases. This CDR3 spans 13 amino acids. J was trimmed by 5 bases and V by 5 bases; bases with no gene match: 3. Per germline, CDR1 GTSNPN and CDR2 SVGIG (reference sequence). The CDR3 is CAWVGLADNEQFF. In DNA, the CDR3 is TGTGCCTGGGTCGGACTAGCGGACAATGAGCAGTTCTTC.

This sequence joins TRBV5-6 and TRBJ2-1; D remains unclear. The CDR3 sequence is 13 residues long. CDR1 is SGHDT and CDR2 is YYEEEE in the germline V gene. V gave up 3 bases and J gave up 5 bases, with 9 bases separating them. The CDR3, as DNA: TGTGCCAGCAGCTCCCTCTTCAACAATGAGCAGTTCTTC. Amino acids: CASSSLFNNEQFF. The full variable domain, completed using reference TRBV5-6 and TRBJ2-1, is DAGVTQSPTHLIKTRGQQVTLRCSPKSGHDTVSWYQQALGQGPQFIFQYYEEEERQRGNFPDRFSGHQFPNYSSELNVNALLLGDSALYLCASSSLFNNEQFFGPGTRLTVL.

The chain combines TRBV3-1 (or the pseudogene TRBV3-2) with TRBJ1-1; the D is unclear. V lost 1 base to trimming and J lost 1 base, with 7 bases between them. This CDR3 spans 14 amino acids. CDR1 and CDR2 from the germline V gene are LGHDT and YNNKEL (reference sequence). The DNA of the CDR3 is TGTGCCAGCAGCCAAGGGCAGGCGAACACTGAAGCTTTCTTT. Translation: CASSQGQANTEAFF.

This clone was seen only once. The gene calls are TRBV7-9 and TRBJ2-1; a weak D match, TRBD2 (6 bases). CDR3 length equals 15 residues. The germline gives CDR1 SEHNR, CDR2 FQNEAQ (reference sequence). Trimming stripped 6 bases from V and 6 bases from J, with 18 bases between. The CDR3 DNA is TGTGCCAGCAGATCTCTAGCTCCGGGGGTCAATGAGCAGTTCTTC. Translated, it gives CASRSLAPGVNEQFF.

The rearrangement joins TRBV19 to TRBJ2-1, with 7 bases identical to TRBD2. The CDR3 covers 11 residues. CDR1 and CDR2 (germline): LNHDA, SQIVND (reference sequence). Trimming removed 9 bases from V and 6 bases from J; junction bases left unmatched: 2. The CDR3 here is CARRTSNEQFF. The DNA of the CDR3 is TGTGCCAGGAGGACTAGCAATGAGCAGTTCTTC.

The V and J genes are TRBV5-1 and TRBJ1-1, with D uncertain. This CDR3 comprises 15 residues. CDR1 and CDR2 (germline): SGHRS, YFSETQ. Trimming stripped 0 bases from V and 4 bases from J, with 13 bases between. CDR3 loop: CASSLAPTGSTEAFF. The CDR3 nucleotides read TGCGCCAGCAGCTTGGCTCCGACGGGGAGCACTGAAGCTTTCTTT.

This rearrangement joins TRBV9 to TRBJ1-6; 12 positions match TRBD1. V shed 3 bases, J shed 9 bases, and the junction held 7 bases outside the gene matches. This CDR3 is built from 16 residues. The germline V gene encodes CDR1 SGDLS and CDR2 YYNGEE. The CDR3 here is CASSAMGQGAPSPLHF. The CDR3 nucleotides are TGTGCCAGCAGCGCAATGGGACAGGGGGCCCCTTCACCCCTCCACTTT.

The rearrangement links TRBV10-3 to TRBJ2-7, with D perhaps matching TRBD1 or TRBD2 (5 bases each). Trimming stripped 9 bases from V and 1 base from J, with 13 bases between. From germline, CDR1 is ENHRY and CDR2 SYGVKD. The CDR3 runs 13 residues. Here the CDR3 reads CAMAWDGSYEQYF. The CDR3 nucleotides are TGTGCCATGGCTTGGGACGGGTCCTACGAGCAGTACTTC.